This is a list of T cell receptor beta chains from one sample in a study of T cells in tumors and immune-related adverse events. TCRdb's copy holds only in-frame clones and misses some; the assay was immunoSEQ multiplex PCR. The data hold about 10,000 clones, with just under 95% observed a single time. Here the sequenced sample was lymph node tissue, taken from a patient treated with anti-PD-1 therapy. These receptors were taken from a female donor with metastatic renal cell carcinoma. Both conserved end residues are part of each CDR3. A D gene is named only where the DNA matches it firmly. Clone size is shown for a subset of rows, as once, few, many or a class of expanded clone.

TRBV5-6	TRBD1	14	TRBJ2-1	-	CASSLGQAYNEQFF	TGTGCCAGCAGCCTTGGACAGGCGTACAATGAGCAGTTCTTC
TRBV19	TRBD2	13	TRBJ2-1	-	CASLAGGPGEQFF	TGTGCCAGTCTAGCGGGGGGCCCGGGTGAGCAGTTCTTC
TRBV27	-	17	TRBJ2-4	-	CASSFNPGAVAKNIQYF	TGTGCCAGCAGTTTTAATCCGGGGGCCGTGGCCAAAAACATTCAGTACTTC
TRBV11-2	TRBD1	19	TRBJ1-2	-	CASSLDALGQGSPYYGYTF	TGTGCCAGCAGCTTAGACGCACTCGGACAGGGGAGCCCTTACTATGGCTACACCTTC
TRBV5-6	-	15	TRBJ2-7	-	CASSFFGQVPYEQYF	TGTGCCAGCAGCTTTTTTGGGCAGGTGCCCTACGAGCAGTACTTC
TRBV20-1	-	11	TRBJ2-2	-	CSAGRTGELFF	TGCAGTGCTGGGAGAACCGGGGAGCTGTTTTTT
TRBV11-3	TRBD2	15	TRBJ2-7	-	CASSPGLAGGYEQYF	TGTGCCAGCTCTCCGGGGCTAGCGGGGGGCTACGAGCAGTACTTC
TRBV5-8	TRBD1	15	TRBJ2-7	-	CASSSQWDRAYEQYF	TGTGCCAGCAGCTCGCAGTGGGACAGAGCCTACGAGCAGTACTTC
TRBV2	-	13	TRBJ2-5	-	CASSPGTQETQYF	TGTGCCAGCAGTCCCGGAACACAAGAGACCCAGTACTTC
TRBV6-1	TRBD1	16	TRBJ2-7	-	CASSGLRDRRSYEQYF	TGTGCCAGCAGTGGTCTCCGGGACAGGAGGTCCTACGAGCAGTACTTC
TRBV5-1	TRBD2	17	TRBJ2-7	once	CASSLRSSGLAGYEQYF	TGCGCCAGCAGTCTTAGGAGCTCGGGACTAGCGGGCTACGAGCAGTACTTC
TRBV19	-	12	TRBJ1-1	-	CASSITAAEAFF	TGTGCCAGTAGTATAACGGCCGCTGAAGCTTTCTTT
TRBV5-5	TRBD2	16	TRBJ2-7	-	CASSPRSSGRDYEQYF	TGTGCCAGCAGCCCTCGAAGTAGCGGGAGGGACTACGAGCAGTACTTC
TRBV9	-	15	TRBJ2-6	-	CASSVSSSGANVLTF	TGTGCCAGCAGCGTATCAAGCTCTGGGGCCAACGTCCTGACTTTC
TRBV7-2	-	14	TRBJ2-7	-	CASSFGRQSYEQYF	TGTGCCAGCAGCTTTGGGAGGCAGTCCTACGAGCAGTACTTC
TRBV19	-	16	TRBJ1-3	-	CASSITGALSGNTIYF	TGTGCCAGTAGTATAACGGGAGCTCTCTCTGGAAACACCATATATTTT
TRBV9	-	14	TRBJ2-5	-	CASSPIPNIKTQYF	TGTGCCAGCAGCCCGATCCCGAACATAAAGACCCAGTACTTC
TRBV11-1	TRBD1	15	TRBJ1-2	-	CASSPTGTANHGYTF	TGTGCCAGCAGCCCTACCGGGACAGCGAACCATGGCTACACCTTC
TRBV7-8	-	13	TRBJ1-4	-	CASSFGNLGKLFF	TGTGCCAGCAGCTTTGGCAACCTGGGAAAACTGTTTTTT
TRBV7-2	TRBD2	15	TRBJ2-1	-	CASTLGAGGYNEQFF	TGTGCCAGCACCCTTGGGGCGGGGGGCTACAATGAGCAGTTCTTC
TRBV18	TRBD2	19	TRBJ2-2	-	CASSLRGLAGGSATGELFF	TGTGCCAGCTCACTCCGCGGACTAGCGGGGGGGAGTGCGACCGGGGAGCTGTTTTTT
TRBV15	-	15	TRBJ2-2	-	CATSRGQVATGELFF	TGTGCCACCAGCCGCGGACAAGTAGCCACCGGGGAGCTGTTTTTT
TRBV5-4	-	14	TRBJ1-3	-	CASSSQGSGNTIYF	TGTGCCAGCAGCTCACAGGGTTCTGGAAACACCATATATTTT
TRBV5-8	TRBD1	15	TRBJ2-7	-	CASSQTGGYSYEQYF	TGTGCCAGCAGCCAAACAGGGGGTTACTCCTACGAGCAGTACTTC
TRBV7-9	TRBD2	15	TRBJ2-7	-	CASSRSGSESYEQYF	TGTGCCAGCAGCCGTAGCGGGAGTGAATCCTACGAGCAGTACTTC
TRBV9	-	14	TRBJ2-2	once	CASSAALYPGELFF	TGTGCCAGCAGCGCCGCGCTATACCCCGGGGAGCTGTTTTTT
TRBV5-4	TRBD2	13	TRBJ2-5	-	CASSGGLEGTQYF	TGTGCCAGCAGCGGTGGACTAGAGGGGACCCAGTACTTC
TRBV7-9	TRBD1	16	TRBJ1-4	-	CASSTRDRGSNEKLFF	TGTGCCAGCAGCACACGGGACAGGGGTTCTAATGAAAAACTGTTTTTT
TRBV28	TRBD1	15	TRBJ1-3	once	CASSGDRGGGNTIYF	TGTGCCAGCAGCGGGGACAGGGGGGGTGGAAACACCATATATTTT
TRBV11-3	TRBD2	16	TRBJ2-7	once	CASSLLMIAGAYEQYF	TGTGCCAGCAGCTTACTGATGATAGCGGGAGCCTACGAGCAGTACTTC
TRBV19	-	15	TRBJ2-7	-	CASSWSGRQAYEQYF	TGTGCCAGCTCTTGGTCTGGTCGGCAAGCCTACGAGCAGTACTTC
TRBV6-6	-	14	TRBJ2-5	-	CASSLPSAVKAQYF	TGTGCCAGCAGCCTGCCTAGCGCAGTAAAGGCCCAGTACTTC
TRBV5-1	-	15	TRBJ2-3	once	CASSLERTGTDTQYF	TGCGCCAGCAGCTTGGAGCGCACTGGCACAGATACGCAGTATTTT
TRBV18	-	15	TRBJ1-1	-	CASSRLEGIFSEAFF	TGTGCCAGCTCCCGGCTTGAGGGGATATTCTCTGAAGCTTTCTTT
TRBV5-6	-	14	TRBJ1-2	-	CASSLGQGIYGYTF	TGTGCCAGCAGCTTGGGGCAGGGCATCTATGGCTACACCTTC
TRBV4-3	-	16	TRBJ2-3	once	CASSQDLGTTTDTQYF	TGCGCCAGCAGCCAAGATCTGGGGACCACCACAGATACGCAGTATTTT
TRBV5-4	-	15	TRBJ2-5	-	CASSLQTYRQETQYF	TGTGCCAGCAGCCTACAGACATACAGACAAGAGACCCAGTACTTC
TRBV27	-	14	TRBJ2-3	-	CASSFAGGGDTQYF	TGTGCCAGCAGTTTCGCCGGGGGCGGGGATACGCAGTATTTT
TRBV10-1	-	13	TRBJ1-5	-	CASSETGNQPQHF	TGCGCCAGCAGTGAGACAGGCAATCAGCCCCAGCATTTT
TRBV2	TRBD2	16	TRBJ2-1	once	CASSWGPSGIYNEQFF	TGTGCCAGCAGCTGGGGTCCTAGCGGGATCTACAATGAGCAGTTCTTC
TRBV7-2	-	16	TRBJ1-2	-	CASSQQTGPSNYGYTF	TGTGCCAGCAGCCAGCAGACCGGGCCTTCAAACTATGGCTACACCTTC